This is a list of T cell receptor beta chains from one sample in a study of multiple sclerosis patients with progressive multifocal leukoencephalopathy. TCRdb keeps only in-frame clones here, not all; method: immunoSEQ multiplex PCR. The sample holds some 30,000 clones; roughly 90% are singletons and the top ten take about 1.5%. The sequenced material came from PBMCs. These receptors were taken from a human donor with multiple sclerosis. The CDR3 runs from the conserved cysteine through the conserved F or W. The D gene is left open where the match is weak. Size is omitted from some rows. Given values are once, few, many or a class for expanded clones.

j_gene,v_gene,abundance,d_gene,CDR3nt,CDR3aa
TRBJ2-2,TRBV7-2,NA,NA,TGTGCCAGCAGCTTAGGGGGCAGGGGCGGGGCCGGGACCGGGGAGCTGTTTTTT,CASSLGGRGGAGTGELFF
TRBJ2-3,TRBV6-4,NA,NA,TGTGCCAGCAGTGAAAGCGGGAGCACAGATACGCAGTATTTT,CASSESGSTDTQYF
TRBJ2-1,TRBV27,NA,NA,TGTGCCAGCAGGTCCGGGATCCGGGGCCCCTACAATGAGCAGTTCTTC,CASRSGIRGPYNEQFF
TRBJ1-1,TRBV7-9,NA,NA,TGTGCCAGCAGCTTAGGACCCCTTGGGACTGAAGCTTTCTTT,CASSLGPLGTEAFF
TRBJ2-2,TRBV20-1,NA,NA,TGCAGTGCTCACTCGACCGGGGAGCTGTTTTTT,CSAHSTGELFF
TRBJ1-4,TRBV5-6,once,NA,TGTGCCAGCAGCTTACCGGGAGCAAATGAAAAACTGTTTTTT,CASSLPGANEKLFF
TRBJ1-3,TRBV6-5,NA,NA,TGTGCCAGCAGTTACTCGGGACAATCTGGAAACACCATATATTTT,CASSYSGQSGNTIYF
TRBJ2-7,TRBV2,NA,NA,TGTGCCAGCAGATACAGGGACGGGGCATGGGAGCAGTACTTC,CASRYRDGAWEQYF
TRBJ1-1,TRBV27,NA,NA,TGTGCCACCCAACCCGGGAGGGATCCTAGCGGCACTGAAGCTTTCTTT,CATQPGRDPSGTEAFF
TRBJ2-5,TRBV6-5,NA,NA,TGTGCCAGCAGCCGCCTCACCGTCCTCCAAGAGACCCAGTACTTC,CASSRLTVLQETQYF
TRBJ2-1,TRBV7-2,NA,TRBD2,TGTGCCAGCAGCCCGGGGAGCGGGAGGGGTAATGAGCAGTTCTTC,CASSPGSGRGNEQFF